Shown below are 19 T cell receptor beta chains from a single sample sequenced in a study of neurological immune-mediated disorders. A single record per CDR3 protein comes from TCRdb applying MiXCR to the 5' RACE reads. The sample holds 45,000 to 70,000 distinct CDR3 sequences; approximately 4.1% are singletons and the top ten take approximately 2.9%. Material: PBMCs. The receptors were gathered from a man in his fifties with multiple sclerosis.

J is TRBJ2-2 and V is TRBV20-1; D is unclear. V dropped 3 bases and J dropped 0 bases, with 17 bases sitting between them. Germline V gene lookup returns CDR1 DFQATT and CDR2 SNEGSKA (reference sequence). This CDR3 region has 17 residues. The chain's CDR3 is CSASSYSWRTNTGELFF. The CDR3 coding sequence is TGCAGTGCTAGCTCCTACTCCTGGCGGACGAACACCGGGGAGCTGTTTTTT.

This clonotype was seen many times. The chain carries TRBV7-3 and TRBJ2-1; 7 positions match TRBD2. After removal of 1 base from V and 7 bases from J, the junction contained 7 bases not matched to a gene. Looked up from germline, CDR1 is SGHTA and CDR2 is FQGTGA. This CDR3 contains 15 residues. CDR3 DNA: TGTGCCAGCAGCTTAAGTAGTACTAGCGCTAATGAGCAGTTCTTC. Translating gives CASSLSSTSANEQFF.

This clonotype was seen at least ten times. The V call is TRBV4-1, the J call TRBJ2-1; 9 nucleotides agree with TRBD1. The germline gives CDR1 MGHRA, CDR2 YSYEKL. Trimming removed 4 bases from V and 7 bases from J; junction bases left unmatched: 2. The CDR3 sequence is 13 residues long. CDR3 residues: CASSPGQGNEQFF. The CDR3 DNA follows: TGCGCCAGCAGCCCTGGACAGGGGAATGAGCAGTTCTTC.

This clonotype was counted many times. The V call is TRBV20-1, the J call TRBJ2-5; TRBD2 might be the D (5 bases). The CDR3 covers 13 residues. Germline values: CDR1 DFQATT, CDR2 SNEGSKA (reference sequence). Here the CDR3 DNA reads TGCAGGGGGATATACGGGGTTCTGGAGACCCAGTACTTC. Translation: CRGIYGVLETQYF.

This clonotype came up many times. The V gene is TRBV5-1, the J gene TRBJ2-7, with D unclear. The CDR3 loop spans 15 amino acids. V gave up 0 bases and J gave up 1 base, with 11 bases separating them. CDR1 and CDR2 (germline): SGHRS, YFSETQ. The CDR3 nucleotides are TGCGCCAGCAGCTTGGGCGGATTCCTTTCCTACGAGCAGTACTTC. Encoded protein: CASSLGGFLSYEQYF.

This clonotype was observed many times. V usage is TRBV7-9 and J usage is TRBJ2-1; D is uncertain. Germline CDR1 and CDR2: SEHNR and FQNEAQ (reference sequence). CDR3 length: 14 amino acids. V was cut by 4 bases and J by 3 bases, with 10 bases left in between. CDR3 in DNA: TGTGCCAGCAGCTCAAGCGTCGGCTACAATGAGCAGTTCTTC. Translated, it gives CASSSSVGYNEQFF.

For this clonotype: A clone one base away is much larger, so this may be a read error. This chain connects TRBV2 to TRBJ1-1, with D unclear. The CDR3 extends over 14 amino acids. CDR1 SNHLY and CDR2 FYNNEI come from the germline V gene. V was clipped by 3 bases and J by 1 base, with 9 bases between them. Written as DNA, the CDR3 is TGTGCCAGCAGTGAGGTCGAAAAGAACACTGAAGCTTTCTTT. Residues: CASSEVEKNTEAFF.

In its sample, this clonotype was seen many times. The CDR3: CSALGGASGNGRIQYF. CDR3 sequence (DNA): TGCAGTGCTTTGGGCGGGGCTAGCGGGAATGGGCGCATTCAGTACTTC. The chain has TRBV20-1 and TRBJ2-4, with 9 nucleotides matching TRBD2. The CDR3 is made up of 16 amino acids. With 5 bases clipped from V and 9 bases from J, the junction kept 17 bases outside the gene matches. From germline, CDR1 is DFQATT and CDR2 SNEGSKA (reference sequence).

This clonotype showed up just a few times. The rearrangement links TRBV12-3 or TRBV12-4 to TRBJ1-1; possible D gene TRBD1, 6 bases. This CDR3 comprises 14 residues. V was trimmed by 4 bases and J by 3 bases, leaving 12 bases between them. The CDR3 DNA sequence: TGTGCCAGCAGTTCTTCAGGGGCGGACACTGAAGCTTTCTTT. Protein sequence: CASSSSGADTEAFF.

This clonotype is categorized as medium-sized. CDR3 in DNA: TGTGCCAGCAGCTTAGGCACCGGGGAGCTGTTTTTT. Its translation is CASSLGTGELFF. The chain links TRBV7-9 to TRBJ2-2; no reliable D call. The V gene's germline CDR1 is SEHNR and CDR2 FQNEAQ (reference sequence). V gave up 1 base and J gave up 4 bases, with 1 base separating them. This CDR3 comprises 12 residues.

This clonotype was observed many times. This sequence joins TRBV2 and TRBJ1-1; no firm D call. V was trimmed by 8 bases and J by 8 bases, leaving 15 bases between them. Germline-derived CDR1 and CDR2 are SNHLY and FYNNEI. The CDR3 consists of 12 residues. The DNA of the CDR3 is TGTGCCAGCGCAATAAGTCCTCAAGAAGCTTTCTTT. This codes for CASAISPQEAFF.

This clonotype was counted ten times or more. This rearrangement joins TRBV7-3 to TRBJ2-1; 9 positions match TRBD1. The J segment lost 1 base and the V segment lost 5 bases, leaving 9 bases of the junction unmatched. This CDR3 contains 17 residues. Germline V gives CDR1 SGHTA, CDR2 FQGTGA. The CDR3 coding sequence is TGTGCCAGCAGCGTGGGACCGGGACAGGGTTCCTACAATGAGCAGTTCTTC. Its translation: CASSVGPGQGSYNEQFF. Filled out from reference TRBV7-3 and TRBJ2-1, the complete variable domain reads GAGVSQTPSNKVTEKGKYVELRCDPISGHTALYWYRQSLGQGPEFLIYFQGTGAADDSGLPNDRFFAVRPEGSVSTLKIQRTERGDSAVYLCASSVGPGQGSYNEQFFGPGTRLTVL.

This sequence joins TRBV20-1 and TRBJ2-7, with D uncertain. V was shortened by 5 bases and J by 0 bases, with 8 bases between the two germline ends. Germline CDR1 is DFQATT and CDR2 is SNEGSKA (reference sequence). The CDR3 consists of 12 residues. CDR3 DNA sequence: TGCAGTGCTCGACCCAGCTCCTACGAGCAGTACTTC. Translated: CSARPSSYEQYF.

This clonotype showed up many times. Possible read error: a much larger clone is one base away. The rearrangement uses TRBV20-1 and TRBJ2-4; the match to TRBD2 covers 7 bases. The CDR3 runs to 14 residues. Germline V gives CDR1 DFQATT, CDR2 SNEGSKA (reference sequence). In DNA, the CDR3 is TGCAGTGCTACCCGCTGGGGGGGTGAAAAAATTCAGTACTTC. Encoded protein: CSATRWGGEKIQYF.

This clonotype was counted many times. V usage is TRBV20-1 and J usage is TRBJ2-2; D possibly corresponds to TRBD2 (7 bases). This CDR3 comprises 14 residues. V was trimmed by 6 bases and J by 5 bases, leaving 16 bases between them. Germline V CDR1 and CDR2: DFQATT, SNEGSKA (reference sequence). CDR3 sequence reads: CSAWGGGWTGELFF. The CDR3 coding sequence is TGCAGTGCGTGGGGAGGGGGTTGGACCGGGGAGCTGTTTTTT.

There are many counts of this clonotype. The chain recombines TRBV20-1 with TRBJ1-1; 7 bases map to TRBD1. The CDR3 loop spans 14 amino acids. Germline CDR1 DFQATT, CDR2 SNEGSKA (reference sequence). V lost 0 bases and J lost 5; bases outside the gene matches: 6. The CDR3 sequence is CSARERAQGTEAFF. The CDR3 nucleotides read TGCAGTGCTAGAGAAAGGGCACAGGGGACTGAAGCTTTCTTT.

This clonotype was recorded at least ten times. The chain employs TRBV5-1 and TRBJ2-7; D is uncertain. The V and J ends lost 0 bases and 3 bases respectively, with 7 bases between them. Germline CDR1 SGHRS, CDR2 YFSETQ. This CDR3 is built from 13 residues. The CDR3 here is CASSLEAVYEQYF. The CDR3 nucleotides are TGCGCCAGCAGCTTGGAGGCTGTCTACGAGCAGTACTTC.

This clonotype has ten or more counts. The V gene is TRBV28, the J gene TRBJ2-4; a possible D gene is TRBD1 (5 bases). The CDR3 runs to 16 residues. The V gene lost 3 bases and the J gene lost 0 bases, with 12 bases spanning the gap. Germline-derived CDR1 and CDR2 are MDHEN and SYDVKM. CDR3 residues: CASSFGLGLAKNIQYF. CDR3 nucleotides: TGTGCCAGCAGTTTTGGGCTGGGGCTAGCCAAAAACATTCAGTACTTC.

This clonotype occurred many times. The chain joins TRBV29-1 to TRBJ1-1; 7 nucleotides line up with TRBD1. CDR1 and CDR2 from the germline V gene are SQVTM and ANQGSEA. This CDR3 has 13 amino acids. V was clipped by 7 bases and J by 5 bases; unmatched bases: 10. CDR3 bases: TGCAGCGGCGGACAGGTCGCGGATACTGAAGCTTTCTTT. This sequence encodes CSGGQVADTEAFF.